Given below is one T cell receptor (beta chain) in context. The antigen is unknown. Trimming cost V 4 bases and J 3 bases, with 11 bases left between them. Looked up from germline, CDR1 is ENHRY and CDR2 is SYGVKD. This CDR3 is 14 amino acids long. This sample stems from a study of PD-1 blockade in mismatch repair-deficient tumors. Study conclusions and caveats: After pembrolizumab, tumor-resident clones rose rapidly, then generally contracted before radiologic responses.

PCR or immunohistochemistry showed mismatch repair deficiency in every enrolled patient. Method: immunoSEQ multiplex PCR; TCRdb's copy keeps in-frame clones and lacks some. The profile shows over 75,000 clones, about 84% of them singletons. The material sequenced was peripheral blood, taken 12 weeks after starting pembrolizumab. This receptor was obtained from an adult with mismatch repair-deficient cancer. J is TRBJ2-3 and V is TRBV10-3; possible D gene TRBD2, 6 bases. The CDR3 DNA is TGTGCCATCAGTGCCTCCGGGACTACAGATACGCAGTATTTT. It encodes CAISASGTTDTQYF.